The clone carrying this T cell receptor (beta chain) came up a few times. What it binds is unknown. This sample stems from a study of cytotoxic CD8 clonotypes in ibrutinib-treated CLL. Germline CDR1 and CDR2: SNHLY and FYNNEI. Trimming cost V 6 bases and J 3 bases, with 9 bases left between them. The length of the CDR3 is 12 residues. The planned depth of sequencing spanned 1 in 200,000 to 1 in 1 million T cells. Some clones are missing from TCRdb's copy, which holds only in-frame ones; the method was immunoSEQ multiplex PCR. The repertoire holds 40,000 or so clones, around 70% seen once, with over 9% in the top ten. Study results and caveats: Among the clonotypes, public ones were uncommon and contracted or held stable on treatment.

The J gene is TRBJ2-7, the V gene TRBV2, with no clear D. The input for sequencing was PBMCs, taken at disease progression, from a patient treated with ibrutinib. The receptor was derived from a human donor with chronic lymphocytic leukemia. CDR3 sequence reads: CASRATVYEQYF. DNA for the CDR3: TGTGCCAGCAGAGCCACTGTCTACGAGCAGTACTTC.